The clone carrying this T cell receptor beta chain came up many times. Its specificity is not known. These data belong to a study of T cells in Graves' hyperthyroidism and ophthalmopathy. Study information: The initial diagnosis was the point when peripheral blood was collected, ahead of any treatment. Study-wide findings and caveats: Most expanded thyroid clonotypes above 0.001 also appeared in blood.

Trimming removed 2 bases at V and 5 bases at J, with 12 bases between. The CDR3 sequence is 14 residues long. Germline CDR1 is MNHEY and CDR2 is SVGAGI. Those with hyperthyroidism were 18 to 65 years old, newly diagnosed, and ill for under 2 months. Not enrolled were patients with uncontrolled infection, other autoimmune disease, pregnancy or lactation. Amplification yielded TCR beta CDR3 regions, with RNA transcripts as the source. Researchers ran a first-round RT-PCR on the TCR CDR3 using the HTBI primer set. TCRdb recomputed calls from the multiplex PCR reads with MiXCR, one row per CDR3 protein. The data contain roughly 510,000 distinct CDR3 sequences, around 21% of them singletons.

V usage is TRBV6-5 and J usage is TRBJ2-5; no definite D call. Source material: blood. The receptor's source is a young man with Graves' hyperthyroidism. CDR3 coding DNA: TGTGCCAGCAGTTACAGCAACCGTAGGGAGACCCAGTACTTC. It translates to CASSYSNRRETQYF.